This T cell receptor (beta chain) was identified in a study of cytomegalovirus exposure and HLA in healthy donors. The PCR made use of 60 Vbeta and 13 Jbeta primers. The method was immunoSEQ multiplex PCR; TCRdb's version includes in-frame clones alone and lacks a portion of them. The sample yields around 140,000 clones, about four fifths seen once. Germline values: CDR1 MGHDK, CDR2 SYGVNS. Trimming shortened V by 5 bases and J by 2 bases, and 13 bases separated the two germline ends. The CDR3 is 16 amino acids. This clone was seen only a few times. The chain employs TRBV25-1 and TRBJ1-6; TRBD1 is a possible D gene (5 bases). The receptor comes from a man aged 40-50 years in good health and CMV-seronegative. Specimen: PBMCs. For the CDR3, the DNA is TGTGCCAGCAGTCCACCCGGGGGAACCTATAATTCACCCCTCCACTTT. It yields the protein CASSPPGGTYNSPLHF.